This T cell receptor (beta chain) came from a study of OX40 agonist ivuxolimab in advanced cancers. Across the study: There were three patients with partial responses, one having hepatocellular carcinoma and two cutaneous melanoma.

Germline-derived CDR1 and CDR2 are SGHDN and FVKESK. The germline V and J ends were trimmed by 1 base and 4 bases, with 10 bases remaining between them. This CDR3 has 15 amino acids. The repertoire was sequenced with immunoSEQ multiplex PCR; TCRdb's copy has only in-frame clones and lacks some. The sample lists tens of thousands of clones, roughly 80% occurring once. The rearrangement uses TRBV14 and TRBJ2-2; D gene ambiguous. The specimen comprised CD4+ or CD8+ T cells sorted from blood, sampled in a trial of the OX40 agonist ivuxolimab. The source of this sequence is an adult with an advanced solid tumor such as melanoma, head and neck, liver or kidney cancer. In nucleotides, the CDR3 is TGTGCCAGCAGCCAAGTGAGCATGGTCACCGGGGAGCTGTTTTTT. It codes for CASSQVSMVTGELFF.